The 15 T cell receptor beta chains reported below all come from one sample, sequenced in a study of cytomegalovirus exposure and HLA in healthy donors. PCR was performed using 60 Vbeta and 13 Jbeta primers. Clones were read by immunoSEQ multiplex PCR, and TCRdb kept only the in-frame ones, dropping some. The sample holds roughly 140,000 clones, about 79% seen once. Sequencing input: PBMCs. Receptors originate from a male donor in good health and CMV-seronegative.

This chain links TRBV30 with TRBJ1-3, with no clear D. Trimming stripped 6 bases from V and 2 bases from J, with 11 bases between. CDR1 is GTSNPN, CDR2 SVGIG, per germline (reference sequence). This CDR3 is built from 13 residues. CDR3: CACLQSTGNTIYF. The CDR3 coding sequence is TGTGCCTGCCTACAGAGCACTGGAAACACCATATATTTT.

The chain joins TRBV2 to TRBJ2-5; 11 bases map to TRBD2. Losses at the gene ends were 4 bases for V and 5 bases for J; bases not matched to a gene: 12. This CDR3 comprises 17 residues. Germline loops: CDR1 SNHLY, CDR2 FYNNEI. CDR3 residues: CASSGAVFSGGVETQYF. The CDR3 coding sequence is TGTGCCAGCAGTGGGGCCGTATTTAGCGGGGGGGTCGAGACCCAGTACTTC.

The J gene is TRBJ1-1, the V gene TRBV6-1; TRBD1 matches at 10 bases. With V trimmed by 10 bases and J by 6 bases, 11 bases remained unmatched. The germline V gene encodes CDR1 MNHNS and CDR2 SASEGT. The CDR3 is made up of 14 amino acids. The CDR3 DNA reads as TGTGCCATCGATGGTGGGGACAGGGGACCTGAAGCTTTCTTT. As protein: CAIDGGDRGPEAFF.

This chain links TRBV27 with TRBJ2-7, with D possibly TRBD1 on 6 matching bases. V lost 0 bases and J lost 3, with 15 bases in between. From germline, CDR1 is MNHEY and CDR2 SMNVEV (reference sequence). The CDR3 is 16 residues long. The CDR3 spells CASSLSNTAQGYEQYF. The CDR3 bases are TGTGCCAGCAGTTTATCTAATACGGCACAGGGCTACGAGCAGTACTTC.

This clone came up once. The chain carries TRBV7-6 and TRBJ2-2, with D possibly TRBD2 on 7 matching bases. V was trimmed by 5 bases and J by 3 bases, leaving 19 bases between them. CDR3 length: 17 residues. The V gene's germline CDR1 is SGHVS and CDR2 FNYEAQ. The DNA for the CDR3 is TGTGCCAGCAGCGGTAGGGAGGGGGAAACGTACACCGGGGAGCTGTTTTTT. Translating gives CASSGREGETYTGELFF.

The chain is built from TRBV29-1 and TRBJ1-2; TRBD1 matches 7 bases. Germline trimming cut 0 bases from V and 8 bases from J; bases unmatched to any gene: 12. This CDR3 contains 15 residues. Per the germline V gene, CDR1 is SQVTM and CDR2 is ANQGSEA. CDR3: CSVEDPGNRGRGYTF. CDR3 sequence (DNA): TGCAGCGTTGAAGATCCCGGGAACAGGGGTAGAGGCTACACCTTC.

The J gene is TRBJ2-1, the V gene TRBV4-1, with D maybe TRBD2 (6 bases). Germline lookup yields CDR1 MGHRA and CDR2 YSYEKL. This CDR3 has 12 residues. Trimming cost V 3 bases and J 15 bases, with 15 bases left between them. This chain's CDR3 is CASSHPGGNLFF. The CDR3 coding sequence is TGCGCCAGCAGCCATCCGGGCGGGAACTTGTTCTTC.

This chain uses TRBV7-3 with TRBJ1-2, with D perhaps matching TRBD1 (5 bases). V dropped 6 bases and J dropped 4 bases, with 12 bases sitting between them. Per germline, CDR1 SGHTA and CDR2 FQGTGA. The CDR3 covers 13 residues. CDR3 DNA sequence: TGTGCCAGCAGTCCCGGGACTTCCTATGGCTACACCTTC. Its translation is CASSPGTSYGYTF.

This chain connects TRBV18 to TRBJ2-1; TRBD2 matches 8 bases. CDR1 is KGHSH, CDR2 LQKENI, per germline. The trim removed 3 bases at V and 2 bases at J, leaving 6 bases unmatched. The CDR3 length is 16 residues. In nucleotides, the CDR3 is TGTGCCAGCTCACCCCAGCGGGAGACCGCCTACAATGAGCAGTTCTTC. It codes for CASSPQRETAYNEQFF.

This chain links TRBV14 with TRBJ1-1; D gene unclear. CDR1 and CDR2 from the germline V gene are SGHDN and FVKESK. The CDR3 consists of 15 residues. Trimming cost V 1 base and J 5 bases, with 14 bases left between them. The CDR3 DNA is TGTGCCAGCAGCCAAGTAGTCAGCCCGAGGACTGAAGCTTTCTTT. This encodes CASSQVVSPRTEAFF. Drawing the rest from reference TRBV14 and TRBJ1-1, the complete variable domain is EAGVTQFPSHSVIEKGQTVTLRCDPISGHDNLYWYRRVMGKEIKFLLHFVKESKQDESGMPNNRFLAERTGGTYSTLKVQPAELEDSGVYFCASSQVVSPRTEAFFGQGTRLTVV.

The chain carries TRBV5-1 and TRBJ2-5; no clear D. The CDR3 has 14 residues. V dropped 6 bases and J dropped 4 bases, with 16 bases sitting between them. Per germline, CDR1 SGHRS and CDR2 YFSETQ. In DNA form, the CDR3 reads TGCGCCAGCATAGGCTCCGGGTCGGGAGAGACCCAGTACTTC. This codes for CASIGSGSGETQYF.

CDR3 bases: TGCGCCAGCAGTGAGTCTGGGCGGGAGATGGGCGAGCAGTACTTC. Encoded protein: CASSESGREMGEQYF. The chain joins TRBV10-1 to TRBJ2-7, with 7 positions matching TRBD2. This CDR3 is built from 15 residues. Unmatched junction bases numbered 8, after V lost 0 bases and J lost 6 bases. Looked up from germline, CDR1 is WNHNN and CDR2 is SYGVQD (reference sequence).

The chain employs TRBV25-1 and TRBJ2-1; 8 bases are shared with TRBD1. Germline values: CDR1 MGHDK, CDR2 SYGVNS. There are 16 residues in the CDR3. The V and J ends lost 3 bases and 0 bases, in that order; junction bases with no gene match: 4. The CDR3 nucleotides are TGTGCCAGCAGTGACTTACAGGGGGTCTCCTACAATGAGCAGTTCTTC. Its translation is CASSDLQGVSYNEQFF.

The gene calls are TRBV5-6 and TRBJ1-1; TRBD1 might be the D (5 bases). Trimming pared 4 bases from V and 6 bases from J, leaving 13 bases between. Per the germline V gene, CDR1 is SGHDT and CDR2 is YYEEEE. This CDR3 spans 13 amino acids. The CDR3 region has the DNA TGTGCCAGCAGCGAAAGACAGTACTCTGAAGCTTTCTTT. It translates to CASSERQYSEAFF.

The table lists this clone with a count of one. The rearrangement uses TRBV19 and TRBJ2-5, with 8 bases lining up with TRBD2. This CDR3 is built from 15 residues. Per the germline V gene, CDR1 is LNHDA and CDR2 is SQIVND (reference sequence). The V gene end was trimmed by 6 bases and the J gene end by 3 bases; junction bases not matched to a gene: 9. The CDR3 region has the DNA TGTGCCAGTAGCTTAGGACTAGCCCAGAAAGAGACCCAGTACTTC. This gives the protein CASSLGLAQKETQYF. Using reference TRBV19 and TRBJ2-5 for the parts outside the CDR3, the full variable domain is DGGITQSPKYLFRKEGQNVTLSCEQNLNHDAMYWYRQDPGQGLRLIYYSQIVNDFQKGDIAEGYSVSREKKESFPLTVTSAQKNPTAFYLCASSLGLAQKETQYFGPGTRLLVL.